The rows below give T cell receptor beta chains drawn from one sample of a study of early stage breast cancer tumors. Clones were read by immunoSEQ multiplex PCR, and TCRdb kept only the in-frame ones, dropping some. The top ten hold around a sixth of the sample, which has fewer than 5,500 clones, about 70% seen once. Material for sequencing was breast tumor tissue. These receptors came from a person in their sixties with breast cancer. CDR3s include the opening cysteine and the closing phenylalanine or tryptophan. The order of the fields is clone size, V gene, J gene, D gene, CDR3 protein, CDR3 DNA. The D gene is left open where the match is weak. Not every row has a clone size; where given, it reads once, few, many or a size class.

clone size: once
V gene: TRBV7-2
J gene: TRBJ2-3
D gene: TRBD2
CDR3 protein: CASSLIAGGPLSTDTQYF
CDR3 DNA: TGTGCCAGCAGTCTTATAGCGGGAGGGCCTCTAAGCACAGATACGCAGTATTTT

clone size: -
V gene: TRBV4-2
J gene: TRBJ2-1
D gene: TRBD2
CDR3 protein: CASSPSTGGPGEQFF
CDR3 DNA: TGTGCCAGCAGCCCAAGCACGGGAGGGCCGGGTGAGCAGTTCTTC

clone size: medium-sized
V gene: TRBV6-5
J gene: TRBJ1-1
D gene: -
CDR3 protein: CASRRPEGSTEAFF
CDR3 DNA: TGTGCCAGCAGACGACCGGAGGGGAGCACTGAAGCTTTCTTT

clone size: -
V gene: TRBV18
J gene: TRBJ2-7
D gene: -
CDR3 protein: CASSRSGTTSYEQYF
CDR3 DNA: TGTGCCAGCTCACGATCCGGGACGACCTCCTACGAGCAGTACTTC

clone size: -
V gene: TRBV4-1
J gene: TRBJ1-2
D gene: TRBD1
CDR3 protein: CASSQEPRQGVVYTF
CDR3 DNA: TGCGCCAGCAGCCAAGAACCGCGCCAGGGGGTGGTCTACACCTTC

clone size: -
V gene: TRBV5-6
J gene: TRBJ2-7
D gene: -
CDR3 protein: CASSYLSYEQYF
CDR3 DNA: TGTGCCAGCAGCTACCTTAGTTACGAGCAGTACTTC

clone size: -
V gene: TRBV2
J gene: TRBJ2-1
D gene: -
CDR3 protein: CASSVGQYNEQFF
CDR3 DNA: TGTGCCAGCAGTGTTGGACAATACAATGAGCAGTTCTTC

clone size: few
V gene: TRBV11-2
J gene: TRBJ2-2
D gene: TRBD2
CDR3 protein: CASSELAGSANTGELFF
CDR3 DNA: TGTGCCAGCAGCGAACTAGCGGGGTCAGCGAACACCGGGGAGCTGTTTTTT

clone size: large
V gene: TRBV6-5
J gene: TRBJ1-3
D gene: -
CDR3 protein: CASSSQDLFSGNTIYF
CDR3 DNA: TGTGCCAGCAGTTCCCAGGACCTCTTCTCTGGAAACACCATATATTTT

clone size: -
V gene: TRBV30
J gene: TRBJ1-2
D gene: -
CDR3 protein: CAWSRGYGYTF
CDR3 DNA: TGTGCCTGGAGTCGGGGATATGGCTACACCTTC

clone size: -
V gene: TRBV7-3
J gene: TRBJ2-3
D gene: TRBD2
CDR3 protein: CASSPSGLAGGRDTQYF
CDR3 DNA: TGTGCCAGCAGCCCCTCTGGACTAGCGGGGGGCCGGGATACGCAGTATTTT

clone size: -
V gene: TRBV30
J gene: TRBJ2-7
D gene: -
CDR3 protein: CAWSDRSSYEQYF
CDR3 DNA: TGTGCCTGGAGTGACAGAAGCTCCTACGAGCAGTACTTC

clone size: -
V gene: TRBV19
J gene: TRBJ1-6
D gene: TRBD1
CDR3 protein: CATRTGESYNSPLHF
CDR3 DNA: TGTGCCACCAGGACAGGGGAATCCTATAATTCACCCCTCCACTTT

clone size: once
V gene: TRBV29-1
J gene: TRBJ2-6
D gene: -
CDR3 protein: CSAQSSGANVLTF
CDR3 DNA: TGCAGCGCACAGAGCTCTGGGGCCAACGTCCTGACTTTC

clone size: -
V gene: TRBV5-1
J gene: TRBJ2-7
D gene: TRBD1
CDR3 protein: CASSYFPGQGTDEQYF
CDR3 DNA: TGCGCCAGCAGCTATTTTCCGGGACAGGGGACAGACGAGCAGTACTTC

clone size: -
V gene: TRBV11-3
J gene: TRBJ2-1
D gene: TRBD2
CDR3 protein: CASSPLGLAGSGEQFF
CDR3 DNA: TGTGCCAGCAGCCCGCTCGGACTAGCGGGGTCCGGGGAGCAGTTCTTC

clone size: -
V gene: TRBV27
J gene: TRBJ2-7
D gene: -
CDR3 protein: CASSLWSSRGNEQYF
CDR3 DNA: TGTGCCAGCAGTTTATGGTCGTCGCGGGGTAACGAGCAGTACTTC

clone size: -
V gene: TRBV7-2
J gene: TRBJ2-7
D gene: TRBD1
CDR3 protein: CASSLGGQGAYEQYF
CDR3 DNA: TGTGCCAGCAGCTTAGGTGGTCAGGGGGCCTACGAGCAGTACTTC

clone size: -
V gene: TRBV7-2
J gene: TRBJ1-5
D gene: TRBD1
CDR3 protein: CASSRQGHQPQHF
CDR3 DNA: TGTGCCAGCAGCCGACAGGGGCATCAGCCCCAGCATTTT

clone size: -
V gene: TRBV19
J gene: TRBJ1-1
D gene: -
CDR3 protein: CASTIGGDTEAFF
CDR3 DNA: TGTGCCAGTACCATCGGAGGGGACACTGAAGCTTTCTTT

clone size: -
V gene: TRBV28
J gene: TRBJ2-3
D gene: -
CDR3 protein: CASSLRGWVDTQYF
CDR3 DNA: TGTGCCAGCAGTTTAAGGGGCTGGGTAGATACGCAGTATTTT

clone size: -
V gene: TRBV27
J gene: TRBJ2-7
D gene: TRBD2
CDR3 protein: CASSPGGAYEQYF
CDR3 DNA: TGTGCCAGCAGTCCTGGGGGGGCCTACGAGCAGTACTTC

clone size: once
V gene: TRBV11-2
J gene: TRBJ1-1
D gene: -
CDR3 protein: CASSLAGGLTEAFF
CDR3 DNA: TGTGCCAGCAGCCTCGCAGGAGGCCTCACTGAAGCTTTCTTT

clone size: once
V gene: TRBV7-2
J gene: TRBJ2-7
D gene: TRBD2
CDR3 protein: CASSLSGTGAIRGEQYF
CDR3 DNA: TGTGCCAGCAGCTTAAGCGGGACGGGAGCGATAAGGGGCGAGCAGTACTTC

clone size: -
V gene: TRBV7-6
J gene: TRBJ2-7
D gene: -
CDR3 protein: CASSLASAAYSYEQYF
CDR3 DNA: TGTGCCAGCAGCTTAGCGAGCGCGGCGTACTCCTACGAGCAGTACTTC

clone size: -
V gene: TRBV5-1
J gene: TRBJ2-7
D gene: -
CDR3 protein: CASSSARFYEQYF
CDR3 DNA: TGCGCCAGCAGCTCAGCCAGGTTTTACGAGCAGTACTTC